The next 29 T cell receptor beta chains were all read from a single sample in a study of T-cell memory formation after mild COVID-19 (dated by TCRdb to about 2021). Receptor libraries were prepared by 5' RACE. Instrument on record: Illumina NovaSeq 6000. Through fastp at Q25 and MiXCR, TCRdb rebuilt clones from the public reads, retaining in-frame beta chains. Entries are consolidated by CDR3 protein sequence, retaining the most common genes and DNA. The sample data list 190,000 or so distinct CDR3 sequences, and about a fifth of these were observed just once. About 21% of the sample goes to the ten largest clones. Source material: PBMCs or a T cell subset sorted from them (not recorded which). Receptor source: an adult woman who had mild COVID-19 (a few samples of this study predate the infection). The sample titles of this study are shuffled in the database, so cell type and time point are left out; the donor was told from shared clones.

The chain couples TRBV9 to TRBJ2-1, with 8 bases lining up with TRBD2. Germline CDR1 and CDR2: SGDLS and YYNGEE. The CDR3 is made up of 14 amino acids. V gave up 0 bases and J gave up 5 bases; unmatched junction bases: 1. CDR3 residues: CASSVGGGNNEQFF. In DNA form, the CDR3 reads TGTGCCAGCAGCGTAGGCGGGGGGAACAATGAGCAGTTCTTC.

The chain is built from TRBV29-1 and TRBJ2-2, with a weak D call TRBD1 (6 bases). Germline V lookup: CDR1 SQVTM, CDR2 ANQGSEA. V was cut by 1 base and J by 6 bases, with 12 bases left in between. This CDR3 has 14 amino acids. The CDR3 DNA sequence: TGCAGCGTTGAAGCCCCACAGGGATCCGGGGAGCTGTTTTTT. It is translated as CSVEAPQGSGELFF.

The chain has TRBV29-1 and TRBJ2-7; D remains unclear. The CDR3 is 13 amino acids. Trimming cost V 4 bases and J 4 bases, with 14 bases left between them. Germline V gene sequence: CDR1 SQVTM, CDR2 ANQGSEA. CDR3 loop: CSVGASRAYEQYF. The CDR3 bases are TGCAGCGTTGGGGCTAGTAGGGCTTACGAGCAGTACTTC.

This clonotype appeared many times. This sequence joins TRBV6-5 and TRBJ2-3; D is unclear. The ends were cut back, 5 bases at V and 2 bases at J, with 8 bases in the middle. The germline gives CDR1 MNHEY, CDR2 SVGAGI. This CDR3 comprises 13 residues. CDR3 in DNA: TGTGCCAGCAGTCCTCCTTTCACAGATACGCAGTATTTT. Encoded protein: CASSPPFTDTQYF.

The chain is built from TRBV10-3 and TRBJ1-2, with D possibly matching TRBD1 (6 bases). V was trimmed by 3 bases and J by 5 bases, leaving 10 bases between them. The germline gives CDR1 ENHRY, CDR2 SYGVKD. The CDR3 spans 13 residues. The CDR3 region is CAISEGGSYGYTF. CDR3 coding DNA: TGTGCCATCAGTGAAGGGGGGTCGTATGGCTACACCTTC.

There are a few counts of this clonotype. This chain uses TRBV29-1 with TRBJ1-2; D gene uncertain. The length of the CDR3 is 10 residues. V dropped 6 bases and J dropped 8 bases, with 10 bases sitting between them. The germline V gene encodes CDR1 SQVTM and CDR2 ANQGSEA. The DNA of the CDR3 is TGCAGCGTCCCGCTGGCCGGCTACACCTTC. Its translation is CSVPLAGYTF.

Here the CDR3 DNA reads TGCAGCGTGGACAGGGGAACCGGGGAGCTGTTTTTT. Translating it yields CSVDRGTGELFF. The chain uses TRBV29-1 and TRBJ2-2; the match to TRBD1 covers 9 bases. The CDR3 has 12 residues. CDR1 and CDR2 (germline): SQVTM, ANQGSEA. With 6 bases clipped from V and 5 bases from J, the junction kept 1 base outside the gene matches.

For this clonotype: A much more abundant neighbour one base away suggests this may be a read error. The chain is built from TRBV6-6 and TRBJ2-7; TRBD1 matches 7 bases. Losses at the gene ends were 5 bases for V and 3 bases for J; bases not matched to a gene: 4. The CDR3 length is 13 residues. CDR1 is MNHNY and CDR2 is SVGAGI in the germline V gene (reference sequence). The CDR3: CASSQTGVYEQYF. The CDR3 bases are TGTGCCAGCAGTCAAACAGGGGTCTACGAGCAGTACTTC.

The chain is built from TRBV5-1 and TRBJ2-7; 7 bases fit TRBD1. V trimming: 6 bases; J trimming: 3 bases; junction bases outside the gene matches: 9. The germline V gene encodes CDR1 SGHRS and CDR2 YFSETQ. This CDR3 has 14 amino acids. Written as DNA, the CDR3 is TGCGCCAGCACCTTAGACAGGGAAATCTACGAGCAGTACTTC. This sequence encodes CASTLDREIYEQYF.

This clonotype was observed a few times. The rearrangement joins TRBV7-9 to TRBJ2-7; D might be TRBD1 or TRBD2, each matching 5 bases. In germline, CDR1 is SEHNR, CDR2 FQNEAQ (reference sequence). This CDR3 region has 16 residues. Trimming took 8 bases from V and 3 from J, leaving 23 bases between them. The CDR3 loop is CASLPTEGLARYEQYF. Written as DNA, the CDR3 is TGTGCCAGCTTACCAACCGAGGGGCTAGCACGCTACGAGCAGTACTTC. The entire variable domain, with the rest obtained from reference TRBV7-9 and TRBJ2-7, is as follows: DTGVSQNPRHKITKRGQNVTFRCDPISEHNRLYWYRQTLGQGPEFLTYFQNEAQLEKSRLLSDRFSAERPKGSFSTLEIQRTEQGDSAMYLCASLPTEGLARYEQYFGPGTRLTVT.

The J gene is TRBJ2-7, the V gene TRBV20-1; the D gene is possibly TRBD1 (5 bases). Per the germline V gene, CDR1 is DFQATT and CDR2 is SNEGSKA (reference sequence). V lost 0 bases to trimming and J lost 2 bases, with 14 bases between them. The CDR3 spans 15 residues. CDR3 loop: CSARDLTEDPYEQYF. The DNA of the CDR3 is TGCAGTGCTAGAGATCTGACAGAAGACCCCTACGAGCAGTACTTC.

This chain links TRBV27 with TRBJ2-1; 10 bases are shared with TRBD1. Trimming removed 6 bases from V and 7 bases from J; junction bases left unmatched: 3. Germline CDR1 is MNHEY and CDR2 is SMNVEV (reference sequence). This CDR3 region has 13 residues. The CDR3 loop reads CASSDRGRNEQFF. DNA of the CDR3: TGTGCCAGCAGCGACAGGGGGCGGAATGAGCAGTTCTTC.

The rearrangement links TRBV6-4 to TRBJ1-1; no firm D call. This CDR3 comprises 13 residues. The V end was cut by 2 bases, the J end by 2 bases, with 6 bases between. The germline gives CDR1 MRHNA, CDR2 SNTAGT. CDR3 nucleotides: TGTGCCAGCAGTGACAGTCTAAACACTGAAGCTTTCTTT. It codes for CASSDSLNTEAFF.

This chain joins TRBV27 and TRBJ2-1, with D hard to call. This CDR3 has 14 residues. V lost 5 bases and J lost 3, with 11 bases in between. Germline CDR1 reads MNHEY; CDR2 reads SMNVEV (reference sequence). This CDR3 is CASSLSDVYNEQFF. CDR3 sequence (DNA): TGTGCCAGCAGTCTCTCGGACGTCTACAATGAGCAGTTCTTC.

This clonotype has more than one count but fewer than ten. The J gene is TRBJ2-1, the V gene TRBV2; D uncertain. The germline V gene has CDR1 SNHLY and CDR2 FYNNEI. The V end lost 4 bases, the J end lost 4 bases, and 8 bases lay between the germline ends. The CDR3 contains 13 residues. The chain's CDR3 is CASSGGFYNEQFF. The CDR3 nucleotides read TGTGCCAGCAGTGGGGGATTTTACAATGAGCAGTTCTTC.

This clonotype was seen only a few times. The gene calls are TRBV5-1 and TRBJ1-4; D is unclear. V gave up 2 bases and J gave up 6 bases, with 11 bases separating them. CDR1 is SGHRS and CDR2 is YFSETQ in the germline V gene. The CDR3 consists of 14 residues. DNA of the CDR3: TGCGCCAGCAGCTTTGGACCGGCCGATGAAAAACTGTTTTTT. Translating gives CASSFGPADEKLFF.

V is TRBV20-1 and J is TRBJ1-1, with D tentatively TRBD1 (5 bases). Germline V gives CDR1 DFQATT, CDR2 SNEGSKA (reference sequence). The CDR3 covers 14 residues. Deletions cut 6 bases from V and 0 bases from J, with 14 bases between. The CDR3 loop is CSATLGGVNTEAFF. CDR3 nucleotides: TGCAGTGCCACCCTGGGGGGGGTGAACACTGAAGCTTTCTTT.

This clonotype was observed a handful of times. The rearrangement joins TRBV4-1 to TRBJ2-1; 14 bases are shared with TRBD2. Germline trimming cut 0 bases from V and 2 bases from J; bases unmatched to any gene: 9. The CDR3 runs 20 residues. The V gene's germline CDR1 is MGHRA and CDR2 YSYEKL. This chain's CDR3 is CASSQDRETSGRVTYNEQFF. The DNA for the CDR3 is TGCGCCAGCAGCCAAGATCGGGAGACTAGCGGGAGGGTCACCTACAATGAGCAGTTCTTC.

The V and J genes are TRBV19 and TRBJ1-4, with 8 bases that match TRBD1. With 5 bases clipped from V and 0 bases from J, the junction kept 8 bases outside the gene matches. Looked up from germline, CDR1 is LNHDA and CDR2 is SQIVND (reference sequence). This CDR3 is built from 17 residues. The CDR3 DNA follows: TGTGCCAGTAGTTCTCGGACAGGGACCGCAACTAATGAAAAACTGTTTTTT. It is translated as CASSSRTGTATNEKLFF.

This clonotype was seen only a few times. DNA for the CDR3: TGTGCCAGCAGCTCAACCTTCCTCCGGGACAGGGGAGTGAACACTGAAGCTTTCTTT. It is translated as CASSSTFLRDRGVNTEAFF. The rearrangement uses TRBV7-9 and TRBJ1-1; TRBD1 matches at 10 bases. The CDR3 sequence is 19 residues long. After removal of 4 bases from V and 0 bases from J, the junction contained 14 bases not matched to a gene. Germline assignment: CDR1 SEHNR and CDR2 FQNEAQ (reference sequence).

This clonotype has more than one count but fewer than ten. V usage is TRBV20-1 and J usage is TRBJ2-7; D remains unclear. This CDR3 contains 15 residues. Deletions cut 0 bases from V and 0 bases from J, with 12 bases between. Germline loops: CDR1 DFQATT, CDR2 SNEGSKA (reference sequence). In DNA form, the CDR3 reads TGCAGTGCTAGAGATCAACAGAACCCCTCCTACGAGCAGTACTTC. It is translated as CSARDQQNPSYEQYF.

This clonotype was observed a few times. The chain couples TRBV6-2 or TRBV6-3 to TRBJ2-5; a weak D match, TRBD2 (6 bases). The length of the CDR3 is 15 residues. The germline V gene encodes CDR1 MNHEY and CDR2 SVGEGT. Trimming removed 5 bases from V and 5 bases from J, with 18 bases in between. The CDR3 here is CASSETGLPGETQYF. CDR3 in DNA: TGTGCCAGCAGTGAAACGGGACTGCCTGGGGAGACCCAGTACTTC.

The CDR3: CASSLQGLGNEQFF. CDR3 nucleotide sequence: TGTGCCAGCAGCTTGCAGGGACTAGGGAATGAGCAGTTCTTC. The chain couples TRBV5-6 to TRBJ2-1; 8 nucleotides match TRBD2. V dropped 1 base and J dropped 7; count of bases not matched to a gene: 4. The CDR3 is 14 residues long. Germline V gives CDR1 SGHDT, CDR2 YYEEEE.

This chain connects TRBV6-5 to TRBJ2-7, with D hard to call. This CDR3 has 12 amino acids. The V and J ends lost 6 bases and 4 bases respectively, with 10 bases between them. The germline CDR1 and CDR2 sequences are MNHEY and SVGAGI. The CDR3 here is CASSIDTYEQYF. The CDR3 nucleotides read TGTGCCAGCAGCATCGACACGTACGAGCAGTACTTC.

The sample holds a few counts of this clonotype. V and J are TRBV7-6 and TRBJ1-4, with D possibly matching TRBD1 (6 bases). The germline V and J ends were trimmed by 3 bases and 7 bases, with 18 bases remaining between them. The CDR3 runs to 16 residues. Germline assignment: CDR1 SGHVS and CDR2 FNYEAQ. CDR3 in DNA: TGTGCCAGCAGCTTGGGCAGGGGACGATCGGGTGAAAAACTGTTTTTT. Residues: CASSLGRGRSGEKLFF.

This clonotype was seen more than once but under ten times. This chain joins TRBV3-1 and TRBJ2-7; a possible D gene is TRBD2 (6 bases). The V and J ends lost 8 bases and 2 bases respectively, with 13 bases between them. Germline V gene sequence: CDR1 LGHDT, CDR2 YNNKEL (reference sequence). The CDR3 contains 13 residues. CDR3 sequence reads: CASGGTLTYEQYF. The CDR3 nucleotides read TGTGCCAGCGGGGGGACTTTAACCTACGAGCAGTACTTC.

The chain links TRBV29-1 to TRBJ2-1, with TRBD2 identical over 8 bases. V trimming: 5 bases; J trimming: 3 bases; junction bases outside the gene matches: 6. Germline V lookup: CDR1 SQVTM, CDR2 ANQGSEA. The CDR3 length is 14 residues. CDR3 in DNA: TGCAGCGTTTTGCGGGAGGCTAACTACAATGAGCAGTTCTTC. The encoded protein is CSVLREANYNEQFF.

The V gene is TRBV12-3 or TRBV12-4, the J gene TRBJ1-1, with D perhaps TRBD1 (5 bases). This CDR3 spans 15 amino acids. V shed 0 bases and J shed 4 bases, with 12 bases lying between them. This CDR3 is CASSLALGGTTEAFF. The CDR3 DNA follows: TGTGCCAGCAGTTTAGCCCTTGGGGGTACCACTGAAGCTTTCTTT.

V and J are TRBV9 and TRBJ2-7, with a possible D match to TRBD2 (6 bases). Trimming took 4 bases from V and 1 from J, leaving 21 bases between them. The CDR3 contains 17 residues. Germline CDR1 reads SGDLS; CDR2 reads YYNGEE. CDR3 sequence: CASSPSGTPSPSYEQYF. Written as DNA, the CDR3 is TGTGCCAGCAGCCCCTCCGGGACTCCCTCGCCTTCCTACGAGCAGTACTTC.